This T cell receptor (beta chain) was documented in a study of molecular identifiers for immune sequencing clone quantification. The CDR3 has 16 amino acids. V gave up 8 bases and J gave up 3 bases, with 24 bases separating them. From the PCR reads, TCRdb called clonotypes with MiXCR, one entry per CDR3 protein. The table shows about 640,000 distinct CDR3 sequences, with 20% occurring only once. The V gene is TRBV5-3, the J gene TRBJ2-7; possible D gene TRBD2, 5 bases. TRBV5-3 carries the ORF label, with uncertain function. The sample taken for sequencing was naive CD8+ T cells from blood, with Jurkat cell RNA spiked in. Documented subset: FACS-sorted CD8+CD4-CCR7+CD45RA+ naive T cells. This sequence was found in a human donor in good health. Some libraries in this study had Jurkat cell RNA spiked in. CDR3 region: CASSGAAGLGGYEQYF. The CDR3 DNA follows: TGTGCCAGCAGCGGCGCCGCTGGACTCGGAGGCTACGAGCAGTACTTC.